This TCR beta chain was recorded in a study of blood T cell repertoires in COVID-19. On the study more broadly: Some COVID-19 samples were acute and others convalescent; all came from the United States, Italy and Spain. Sources were T cells, B-cell-depleted T cells, or PBMCs; the material itself was cDNA or gDNA.

Methods used by the authors: Counts of nucleated cells, estimated from reference gene primer amplification, were obtained. The data were produced by immunoSEQ multiplex PCR, yet TCRdb's version contains in-frame clones alone and is incomplete. D and trimming come from the DNA, and the V and J calls and clone size come from that table. Of around 700,000 clones listed, more than 80% are singletons. Trimming pared 7 bases from V and 0 bases from J, leaving 15 bases between. CDR1 LNHDA and CDR2 SQIVND come from the germline V gene (reference sequence). The CDR3 has 15 amino acids. The rearrangement uses TRBV19 and TRBJ1-1; D possibly corresponds to TRBD1 (5 bases). The TCR originated in a woman aged 18-29 years with acute or convalescent COVID-19. The sequenced sample consisted of peripheral blood. Here the CDR3 reads CASNARGPVNTEAFF. CDR3 DNA: TGTGCCAGTAATGCGCGGGGCCCCGTGAACACTGAAGCTTTCTTT.